The 21 T cell receptor beta chains below were found in one sample sequenced in a study of high-grade serous ovarian cancer treatment subgroups. Some clones are missing from TCRdb's copy, which holds only in-frame ones; the method was immunoSEQ multiplex PCR. Of just over 35,000 clones in the sample, around 80% were seen once. The tumor samples were collected prior to definitive surgery or chemotherapy. Sequenced sample: tumor tissue. Receptors originate from a human donor with high-grade serous ovarian cancer.

The genes are TRBV15 and TRBJ1-3, with TRBD1 matching 8 bases. This CDR3 spans 17 amino acids. With V trimmed by 1 base and J by 0 bases, 5 bases remained unmatched. CDR1 and CDR2 (germline): LNHNV, YYDKDF (reference sequence). Here the CDR3 DNA reads TGTGCCACCAGCAGAGGTGGACAGGGCATCTCTGGAAACACCATATATTTT. Translating gives CATSRGGQGISGNTIYF. The entire variable domain, with the rest obtained from reference TRBV15 and TRBJ1-3, is as follows: DAMVIQNPRYQVTQFGKPVTLSCSQTLNHNVMYWYQQKSSQAPKLLFHYYDKDFNNEADTPDNFQSRRPNTSFCFLDIRSPGLGDTAMYLCATSRGGQGISGNTIYFGEGSWLTVV.

This clone showed up just once. This chain links TRBV7-8 with TRBJ1-3, with D perhaps matching TRBD1 (6 bases). V shed 6 bases and J shed 0 bases, with 15 bases lying between them. The CDR3 is 16 amino acids. Germline assignment: CDR1 SGHVS and CDR2 FQNEAQ. CDR3 nucleotides: TGTGCCAGCAGTCCCGTAGGGGGGAACTCTGGAAACACCATATATTTT. It codes for CASSPVGGNSGNTIYF. The variable domain in full, with the rest retrieved from reference TRBV7-8 and TRBJ1-3, is GAGVSQSPRYKVAKRGQDVALRCDPISGHVSLFWYQQALGQGPEFLTYFQNEAQLDKSGLPSDRFFAERPEGSVSTLKIQRTQQEDSAVYLCASSPVGGNSGNTIYFGEGSWLTVV.

This sequence joins TRBV5-1 and TRBJ2-1; D remains ambiguous. The V and J ends lost 0 bases and 10 bases respectively, with 23 bases between them. The CDR3 is 17 amino acids. Germline values: CDR1 SGHRS, CDR2 YFSETQ. In nucleotides, the CDR3 is TGCGCCAGCAGCTTGGGTCCCCGAGCGACGATAGGTGGCGAGCAGTTCTTC. This encodes CASSLGPRATIGGEQFF. The full variable domain, with the rest looked up from reference TRBV5-1 and TRBJ2-1, is KAGVTQTPRYLIKTRGQQVTLSCSPISGHRSVSWYQQTPGQGLQFLFEYFSETQRNKGNFPGRFSGRQFSNSRSEMNVSTLELGDSALYLCASSLGPRATIGGEQFFGPGTRLTVL.

This chain links TRBV5-5 with TRBJ2-3, with D unresolved. V was pared by 4 bases and J by 6 bases, with 9 bases between. CDR3 size: 12 residues. The germline V gene has CDR1 SGHKS and CDR2 YYEKEE (reference sequence). CDR3 amino acids: CASSPLGDTQYF. For the CDR3, the DNA is TGTGCCAGCAGCCCTCTAGGGGATACGCAGTATTTT.

J is TRBJ1-2 and V is TRBV11-2; tentatively, D is TRBD1 (5 bases). Trimming removed 5 bases at V and 4 bases at J, with 17 bases between. Germline V gene data show CDR1 as SGHAT and CDR2 as FQNNGV. The CDR3 runs to 15 residues. The CDR3 sequence: CASSEGFKRGYGYTF. The CDR3, as DNA: TGTGCCAGCAGCGAGGGGTTTAAGCGGGGCTATGGCTACACCTTC. Full variable domain (rest looked up from reference TRBV11-2 and TRBJ1-2): EAGVAQSPRYKIIEKRQSVAFWCNPISGHATLYWYQQILGQGPKLLIQFQNNGVVDDSQLPKDRFSAERLKGVDSTLKIQPAKLEDSAVYLCASSEGFKRGYGYTFGSGTRLTVV.

This clone was observed once. The J gene is TRBJ2-5, the V gene TRBV23-1; 8 bases are a match to TRBD1. TRBV23-1 is an open reading frame whose function is uncertain. This CDR3 is 18 amino acids long. The V gene end was trimmed by 3 bases and the J gene end by 5 bases; junction bases not matched to a gene: 17. This CDR3 is CASSHGDRQYEGKETQYF. The CDR3 coding sequence is TGCGCCAGCAGTCATGGGGACAGGCAATATGAGGGGAAGGAGACCCAGTACTTC.

This clone was seen only a few times. The CDR3 nucleotides read TGTGCCAGCAGCCAAGATCCCGGACAGAGATACACTGAAGCTTTCTTT. This encodes CASSQDPGQRYTEAFF. This chain links TRBV4-2 with TRBJ1-1, with a possible D match to TRBD1 (6 bases). CDR1 is LGHNA, CDR2 YNFKEQ, per germline. V lost 0 bases, J lost 3 bases, and 14 bases lay in between. The CDR3 covers 16 residues.

This sequence joins TRBV18 and TRBJ1-4, with no clear D. V lost 2 bases and J lost 3, with 10 bases in between. Germline-derived CDR1 and CDR2 are KGHSH and LQKENI. This CDR3 has 15 residues. Here the CDR3 reads CASSPSGQANEKLFF. As DNA, the CDR3 is TGTGCCAGCTCACCATCGGGCCAAGCTAATGAAAAACTGTTTTTT.

V gene TRBV28 combines with J gene TRBJ2-7, with TRBD2 as a possible D gene (6 bases). Germline V gene data show CDR1 as MDHEN and CDR2 as SYDVKM. Between the trimmed V and J ends, which lost 5 bases and 0 bases, there was a span of 11 bases. There are 14 residues in the CDR3. The CDR3 nucleotides are TGTGCCAGCAGTGAGGGACTCCACTCCTACGAGCAGTACTTC. This translates into CASSEGLHSYEQYF.

The chain carries TRBV5-4 and TRBJ1-4; 10 bases fit TRBD1. Germline-derived CDR1 and CDR2 are SGHNT and YYREEE (reference sequence). The V and J ends lost 3 bases and 10 bases, in that order; junction bases with no gene match: 9. CDR3 length equals 15 residues. The CDR3 loop reads CASSSGQGRRGKLFF. In nucleotides, the CDR3 is TGTGCCAGCAGCTCGGGACAGGGGAGGCGGGGAAAACTGTTTTTT.

V and J are TRBV11-3 and TRBJ2-3; tentative D call: TRBD2 (5 bases). V was pared by 1 base and J by 1 base, with 6 bases between. Germline V gene lookup returns CDR1 SGHNT and CDR2 YENEEA. The CDR3 consists of 14 residues. The CDR3 region has the DNA TGTGCCAGCAGCTTAGTCGGGGGCACAGATACGCAGTATTTT. This sequence encodes CASSLVGGTDTQYF.

This chain links TRBV11-1 with TRBJ2-7, with D perhaps given as TRBD1 or TRBD2 (5 bases each). CDR1 SGHAT and CDR2 FQDESV come from the germline V gene (reference sequence). Trimming took off 3 bases at V and 2 bases at J, with 11 bases between the two ends. This CDR3 has 14 amino acids. The CDR3 region is CASSFDRDPYEQYF. The DNA of the CDR3 is TGTGCCAGCAGCTTTGATCGGGACCCCTACGAGCAGTACTTC.

The chain recombines TRBV7-9 with TRBJ2-5; D uncertain. Trimming shortened V by 5 bases and J by 0 bases, and 10 bases separated the two germline ends. The V gene's germline CDR1 is SEHNR and CDR2 FQNEAQ (reference sequence). The CDR3 extends over 14 amino acids. The CDR3 DNA reads TGTGCCAGCAGCCGGCCACTGGACCAAGAGACCCAGTACTTC. This codes for CASSRPLDQETQYF.

The chain joins TRBV5-1 to TRBJ1-2; the match to TRBD1 covers 10 bases. CDR3 size: 16 residues. V lost 0 bases to trimming and J lost 7 bases; unmatched junction nucleotides: 9. Germline V gene sequence: CDR1 SGHRS, CDR2 YFSETQ. DNA for the CDR3: TGCGCCAGCAGCTTGGGACCGGCGACAGGGGGCATTGGCTACACCTTC. It translates to CASSLGPATGGIGYTF.

J is TRBJ2-7 and V is TRBV6-5; D not resolved. The V gene's germline CDR1 is MNHEY and CDR2 SVGAGI. V was pared by 6 bases and J by 3 bases, with 9 bases between. CDR3 length: 12 amino acids. The chain's CDR3 is CASRDTDYEQYF. In DNA form, the CDR3 reads TGTGCCAGCAGAGACACGGACTACGAGCAGTACTTC.

The rearrangement joins TRBV7-9 to TRBJ2-2; weak D call: TRBD2 (6 bases). The germline V gene encodes CDR1 SEHNR and CDR2 FQNEAQ (reference sequence). The germline V and J ends were trimmed by 0 bases and 5 bases, with 7 bases remaining between them. This CDR3 is built from 14 residues. CDR3 sequence reads: CASSLARETGELFF. CDR3 sequence (DNA): TGTGCCAGCAGCTTAGCCCGGGAGACCGGGGAGCTGTTTTTT.

The rearrangement links TRBV9 to TRBJ2-1; D gene unclear. V shed 3 bases and J shed 0 bases, with 13 bases lying between them. The CDR3 loop spans 16 amino acids. Per the germline V gene, CDR1 is SGDLS and CDR2 is YYNGEE. The CDR3 coding sequence is TGTGCCAGCAGCGCTAGACGTAGGAGCTCCTACAATGAGCAGTTCTTC. Encoded protein: CASSARRRSSYNEQFF.

The chain recombines TRBV30 with TRBJ2-2; D possibly matches TRBD1 or TRBD2 (5 bases each). The CDR3 has 16 residues. CDR1 GTSNPN and CDR2 SVGIG come from the germline V gene (reference sequence). Trimming pared 3 bases from V and 5 bases from J, leaving 19 bases between. CDR3 protein: CAWSDTGTSKTGELFF. CDR3 bases: TGTGCCTGGAGCGATACCGGGACGAGCAAGACCGGGGAGCTGTTTTTT.

The chain carries TRBV28 and TRBJ2-7; D not certain. Per the germline V gene, CDR1 is MDHEN and CDR2 is SYDVKM. The V and J ends lost 10 bases and 3 bases respectively, with 16 bases between them. The CDR3 spans 13 residues. The DNA for the CDR3 is TGTGCCACCTCCTTCCGAGGATTCTACGAGCAGTACTTC. It translates to CATSFRGFYEQYF.

The chain combines TRBV30 with TRBJ2-1; TRBD2 matches at 10 bases. There are 15 residues in the CDR3. Germline loops: CDR1 GTSNPN, CDR2 SVGIG (reference sequence). Trimming at V came to 2 bases and at J to 3 bases, leaving 4 bases not matched to a gene. Written as DNA, the CDR3 is TGTGCCTGGAGTACGGCTAGCGGGAGCTACAATGAGCAGTTCTTC. Residues: CAWSTASGSYNEQFF.

This clone was detected a few times. The chain carries TRBV27 and TRBJ2-7; D is uncertain. Germline CDR1 and CDR2: MNHEY and SMNVEV (reference sequence). The length of the CDR3 is 15 residues. The V and J ends lost 7 bases and 0 bases respectively, with 16 bases between them. The CDR3 DNA reads TGTGCCAGCAAAAAACAAGCATCAAGCTCCTACGAGCAGTACTTC. This codes for CASKKQASSSYEQYF.